This TCR beta chain was sequenced for a study of T cell responses to AZD1222 COVID-19 vaccine. Notes on the study in general: Two AZD1222 administrations were followed by greater Spike-specific TCR breadth and depth. Spike was spanned by vaccine-associated CD4 TCRs, which were dominant at 160-218 and 743-854.

The germline V gene encodes CDR1 MNHEY and CDR2 SMNVEV (reference sequence). V was shortened by 5 bases and J by 4 bases, with 15 bases between the two germline ends. The CDR3 runs to 16 residues. Profiling relied on immunoSEQ multiplex PCR, and the TCRdb table lists in-frame clones only, not all of them. The sample contains tens of thousands of clones, 90% to 95% of which appear only once. Comment on this clone: Antigen: not known.

The chain carries TRBV27 and TRBJ2-6; D uncertain. The sample consisted of peripheral blood, taken on day 0 of AZD1222 vaccination. The clonotype comes from an adult in good health. The CDR3 sequence is CASSPSTWAGANVLTF. For the CDR3, the DNA is TGTGCCAGCAGTCCGTCAACCTGGGCCGGGGCCAACGTCCTGACTTTC.